This T cell receptor beta chain was sequenced in a study of spatial heterogeneity in lung cancer. Study outcomes and limitations: Resection saw ubiquitous expanded tumor TCRs appear in blood more than follow-up did.

Time point noted: sample taken at primary tumor resection. Unsorted whole RNA samples from tumor, nontumor lung or frozen PBMC were sequenced. TCRdb processed the 5' RACE reads anew with MiXCR; each CDR3 protein has one entry. This sample has 35,000 to 45,000 distinct CDR3 sequences, with roughly 5.5% found just once. This clonotype was seen ten or more times. Its antigen is unidentified. The CDR3 covers 13 residues. The germline V gene has CDR1 LGHNA and CDR2 YSLEER. Trimming took 4 bases from V and 6 from J, leaving 13 bases between them. The V gene is TRBV4-3, the J gene TRBJ2-7; no clear D gene. Here the sequenced sample was PBMCs, taken at surgery. The source of this sequence is a female donor with early-stage non-small cell lung cancer. Here the CDR3 reads CASSLLARGEQYF. The DNA for the CDR3 is TGCGCCAGCAGCCTTTTAGCCCGCGGCGAGCAGTACTTC.